One sample yielded the 15 T cell receptor beta chains listed below, sequenced in a study of blood T cell repertoires in COVID-19. The data were produced by immunoSEQ multiplex PCR, yet TCRdb's version contains in-frame clones alone and is incomplete. In the table there are approximately 300,000 clones, 85% to 95% of which are singletons. Material for sequencing was PBMCs or T cells enriched from blood (not recorded which). The receptors derive from a young woman who had been exposed to COVID-19.

The rearrangement links TRBV9 to TRBJ1-1; D might be TRBD1 (5 bases). Germline V gene sequence: CDR1 SGDLS, CDR2 YYNGEE. CDR3 length: 16 residues. With 4 bases removed from V and 0 bases from J, the gap between germline ends came to 16 bases. The DNA for the CDR3 is TGTGCCAGCAGCCCCAACCTGGACAAGCTGAACACTGAAGCTTTCTTT. Translation: CASSPNLDKLNTEAFF.

The chain uses TRBV5-5 and TRBJ2-7; 11 bases map to TRBD1. After removal of 3 bases from V and 5 bases from J, the junction contained 10 bases not matched to a gene. The CDR3 runs 16 residues. Per the germline V gene, CDR1 is SGHKS and CDR2 is YYEKEE (reference sequence). Here the CDR3 DNA reads TGTGCCAGCAGCTACCTAGGACAGGGGGCGATAGACGAGCAGTACTTC. This encodes CASSYLGQGAIDEQYF.

This chain links TRBV6-2 or TRBV6-3 with TRBJ2-3, with D maybe TRBD1 (6 bases). V lost 5 bases and J 8 bases, leaving 11 bases between the germline ends. Germline lookup yields CDR1 MNHEY and CDR2 SVGEGT. The CDR3 covers 12 residues. The CDR3 is CASSTGLGTQYF. In DNA form, the CDR3 reads TGTGCCAGCAGTACAGGGCTAGGTACGCAGTATTTT.

This chain uses TRBV3-1 (or the pseudogene TRBV3-2) with TRBJ1-5, with D possibly TRBD1 on 5 matching bases. The CDR3 length is 15 residues. Germline-derived CDR1 and CDR2 are LGHDT and YNNKEL (reference sequence). V was pared by 4 bases and J by 5 bases, with 15 bases between. The DNA for the CDR3 is TGTGCCAGCAGCCTAGCTCCAGGGCCCGATCAGCCCCAGCATTTT. Protein product: CASSLAPGPDQPQHF.

This chain joins TRBV18 and TRBJ1-4, with D unresolved. This CDR3 spans 14 amino acids. From germline, CDR1 is KGHSH and CDR2 LQKENI. The V gene lost 3 bases and the J gene lost 7 bases, with 12 bases spanning the gap. The CDR3 loop is CASSPRESGEKLFF. In nucleotides, the CDR3 is TGTGCCAGCTCACCCCGGGAGTCGGGTGAAAAACTGTTTTTT.

This rearrangement joins TRBV7-9 to TRBJ2-2; D gene uncertain. Trimming shortened V by 6 bases and J by 6 bases, and 17 bases separated the two germline ends. The germline CDR1 and CDR2 sequences are SEHNR and FQNEAQ (reference sequence). The CDR3 runs 15 residues. The CDR3 DNA reads TGTGCCAGCAGGAGAAAGCAACCGTTGGCCGGGGAGCTGTTTTTT. This encodes CASRRKQPLAGELFF.

This rearrangement joins TRBV21-1 to TRBJ1-5; the table's D gene call, TRBD1, was not cross checked with the DNA. TRBV21-1 is deemed a pseudogene. The CDR3 spans 13 residues. The DNA of the CDR3 is TGTGCCAGCAGAGGGGTTAGCAATCAGCCCCAGCATTTT. Its translation: CASRGVSNQPQHF.

This CDR3 is CASRRAGHTGELFF. CDR3 bases: TGTGCCAGTAGAAGAGCGGGACACACCGGGGAGCTGTTTTTT. The J gene is TRBJ2-2, the V gene TRBV19; TRBD2 matches at 7 bases. V gave up 6 bases and J gave up 3 bases; unmatched junction bases: 4. The CDR3 totals 14 residues. Germline V gene lookup returns CDR1 LNHDA and CDR2 SQIVND (reference sequence).

The chain uses TRBV4-2 and TRBJ1-2; D is possibly TRBD1 (6 bases). Germline V gives CDR1 LGHNA, CDR2 YNFKEQ. This CDR3 is 14 amino acids long. V gave up 7 bases and J gave up 3 bases, with 15 bases separating them. The CDR3 reads CASKGVDRDYGYTF. The CDR3, as DNA: TGTGCCAGCAAGGGGGTCGACAGAGACTATGGCTACACCTTC.

The chain's CDR3 is CAIDSGVGNEQFF. CDR3 sequence (DNA): TGTGCCATCGATAGCGGGGTAGGTAATGAGCAGTTCTTC. The rearrangement uses TRBV10-3 and TRBJ2-1; 8 nucleotides agree with TRBD2. The CDR3 extends over 13 amino acids. The germline CDR1 and CDR2 sequences are ENHRY and SYGVKD. The V gene end was trimmed by 8 bases and the J gene end by 7 bases; junction bases not matched to a gene: 7.

This rearrangement joins TRBV6-5 to TRBJ1-6; 8 nucleotides line up with TRBD1. CDR1 and CDR2 (germline): MNHEY, SVGAGI. The CDR3 sequence is 14 residues long. V shed 6 bases, J shed 9 bases, and the junction held 7 bases outside the gene matches. CDR3 residues: CASRPQGVTSPLHF. The CDR3 region has the DNA TGTGCCAGCAGGCCACAGGGGGTTACTTCACCCCTCCACTTT.

This clone turned up a few times. V gene TRBV7-6 combines with J gene TRBJ1-5, with no clear D. Germline CDR1 is SGHVS and CDR2 is FNYEAQ. The CDR3 runs to 15 residues. Trimming took off 5 bases at V and 5 bases at J, with 16 bases between the two ends. The CDR3 bases are TGTGCCAGCAGCCCCAGTTGGACGGGAGATCAGCCCCAGCATTTT. Translating gives CASSPSWTGDQPQHF. The full variable domain, completed using reference TRBV7-6 and TRBJ1-5, is GAGVSQSPRYKVTKRGQDVALRCDPISGHVSLYWYRQALGQGPEFLTYFNYEAQQDKSGLPNDRFSAERPEGSISTLTIQRTEQRDSAMYRCASSPSWTGDQPQHFGDGTRLSIL.

The rearrangement uses TRBV4-2 and TRBJ1-2; D might be TRBD1 (5 bases). The CDR3 covers 16 residues. V lost 0 bases and J lost 1, with 12 bases in between. Germline V CDR1 and CDR2: LGHNA, YNFKEQ. CDR3 sequence: CASSQETAGGNYGYTF. The CDR3 coding sequence is TGTGCCAGCAGCCAAGAGACGGCGGGGGGTAACTATGGCTACACCTTC.

The J gene is TRBJ2-1, the V gene TRBV11-1, with D perhaps matching TRBD2 (7 bases). The germline V and J ends were trimmed by 5 bases and 7 bases, with 18 bases remaining between them. Germline V gives CDR1 SGHAT, CDR2 FQDESV (reference sequence). The CDR3 is made up of 15 amino acids. As DNA, the CDR3 is TGTGCCAGCAGCCGAGGGGGGGGCAATACGAATGAGCAGTTCTTC. Amino acids: CASSRGGGNTNEQFF.

This chain connects TRBV5-1 to TRBJ1-1; TRBD1 aligns across 7 bases. The CDR3 is made up of 14 amino acids. V was pared by 7 bases and J by 1 base, with 7 bases of the junction left unmatched. CDR1 and CDR2 (germline): SGHRS, YFSETQ. CDR3 amino acids: CASSKGARNTEAFF. CDR3 in DNA: TGCGCCAGCTCCAAGGGGGCAAGGAACACTGAAGCTTTCTTT.